The sequence of this T cell receptor (beta chain) was determined in a study of neurological immune-mediated disorders. Study-wide results and caveats: With the multiple sclerosis repertoire cluster, neither clinical nor MRI features showed any association.

This clonotype was picked up many times. Its antigen is not known. One entry per CDR3 protein results from TCRdb running MiXCR on the 5' RACE reads. Counted here are about 82,000 distinct CDR3 sequences, approximately 2.4% occurring once; the ten biggest clones make up about 1%. Germline V gene data show CDR1 as DFQATT and CDR2 as SNEGSKA (reference sequence). V lost 6 bases and J lost 4; bases outside the gene matches: 11. This CDR3 spans 15 amino acids. The TCR comes from a woman in her 30s with multiple sclerosis. The V call is TRBV20-1, the J call TRBJ1-5, with 8 bases fitting TRBD1. Sequencing was done on a sample of PBMCs. CDR3 sequence: CSALPGGQGNQPQHF. The CDR3 DNA is TGCAGTGCCCTCCCCGGAGGACAGGGTAATCAGCCCCAGCATTTT.